What follows is one TCR beta chain and its context. This clone was detected only a few times. Its antigen remains unidentified. Per-base quality was not reported, and no clone a single base away is much larger than it. The immunoSEQ Assay, a bias-controlled multiplex PCR, was used to amplify TCRbeta CDR3 regions from genomic DNA. As for the authors' bioinformatics: The number of nucleated cells in each sample was estimated from the amplification of reference gene primers within the assay. To quantify the absolute abundance of each unique TCRbeta CDR3 rearrangement, sequence reads were collapsed and filtered. For each sample, productive Simpson clonality was calculated as the square root of Simpson's diversity index over productive rearrangements. TCRdb mirrors the immuneACCESS table, restricted to in-frame sequences. Some clones are absent from its copies; in checked studies, under half trace to an unresolved V gene, and the reason for the others is unknown. The V and J calls and the clone size are those of that table, but D and trimming were determined from the DNA. The sample has tens of thousands of clones on record, less than 90% of them singletons. Approximately 5% of the sample belongs to the ten largest clones.

Trimming costs V 4 bases and J 8 bases, and their ends lie 21 bases apart. In the germline V gene (reference sequence), CDR1 corresponds to PRHDT and CDR2 to FYEKMQ. From cysteine to phenylalanine, the CDR3 is 16 amino acids long. Kept here is only the CDR3 DNA, which spans 48 bases and is read in frame from base 1. The data were taken from a study of blood T cell repertoires in COVID-19 (TCRdb year 2020). Some background on the complete study: Collaborator samples came from the United States, Italy and Spain and covered acute and convalescent phases of COVID-19. The repertoires were released in a freely available public database intended as a resource for research on the immune response to SARS-CoV-2. Deeply sampled blood TCRbeta repertoires from subjects exposed to, actively infected with, or recovered from COVID-19 were included in the dataset. The material from the prospective study consisted of cDNA or gDNA derived from T cells, B-cell-depleted T cells, or PBMCs. Sample metadata almost always included a de-identified subject ID, COVID-19 status, age in years and sex. Samples came from the ongoing ImmuneRACE study (first 160 participants) plus 1,254 subjects from 6 global collaborators. Where available, HLA class I and class II types were taken from metadata supplied by the sample provider and were not determined by assay-based typing. The investigation overall reported the following: Clinical and demographic metadata were provided uncurated, with the amount varying by source and participant.

The collaborating institutions used their own protocols to collect whole blood in K2EDTA tubes. For TCRbeta analysis, collaborator samples were shipped as frozen whole blood, as isolated PBMCs, or as DNA extracted from either sample type. This clonotype was sampled from a human donor in a cohort sampled during active COVID-19. The sequencing input was peripheral blood. The V gene is TRBV13 and the J gene is TRBJ2-1, with a tentative D gene TRBD2 over 5 matching bases. The DNA is as follows: TGTGCCAGCAGCTCCCGGGGAGCACTCAACGGCGATGAGCAGTTCTTC. Its protein is CASSSRGALNGDEQFF.